A single sample gave rise to the 21 T cell receptor beta chains below, sequenced in a study of radiotherapy plus CTLA-4 blockade in lung cancer. The assay was immunoSEQ multiplex PCR, and TCRdb's table has in-frame clones only and misses some. The sample consists of about 80,000 clones, around 88% of them appearing once. The sequences come from peripheral blood, collected from a patient treated with radiotherapy plus ipilimumab. The receptors stem from a human donor with non-small cell lung cancer who had a partial response to radiotherapy plus ipilimumab.

V and J are TRBV5-1 and TRBJ1-3; D ambiguous. CDR1 SGHRS and CDR2 YFSETQ come from the germline V gene. V was trimmed by 4 bases and J by 0 bases, leaving 5 bases between them. The CDR3 sequence is 13 residues long. The CDR3 here is CASSADSGNTIYF. Written as DNA, the CDR3 is TGCGCCAGCAGCGCAGACTCTGGAAACACCATATATTTT.

V usage is TRBV7-9 and J usage is TRBJ2-3; 9 nucleotides agree with TRBD1. CDR3 length: 15 amino acids. Per germline, CDR1 SEHNR and CDR2 FQNEAQ (reference sequence). Losses at the gene ends were 4 bases for V and 4 bases for J; bases not matched to a gene: 6. CDR3 sequence reads: CASSSNRGRSDTQYF. In DNA form, the CDR3 reads TGTGCCAGCAGCTCAAACAGGGGGCGATCAGATACGCAGTATTTT. Complete variable domain (other parts from reference TRBV7-9 and TRBJ2-3): DTGVSQNPRHKITKRGQNVTFRCDPISEHNRLYWYRQTLGQGPEFLTYFQNEAQLEKSRLLSDRFSAERPKGSFSTLEIQRTEQGDSAMYLCASSSNRGRSDTQYFGPGTRLTVL.

The chain links TRBV5-1 to TRBJ2-1; 8 bases fit TRBD1. CDR3 length: 18 residues. The germline V gene has CDR1 SGHRS and CDR2 YFSETQ. V gave up 1 base and J gave up 2 bases; unmatched junction bases: 11. CDR3 in DNA: TGCGCCAGCAGCTTGACCCCAGGGGGCGCGGGGACCTACAATGAGCAGTTCTTC. The encoded protein is CASSLTPGGAGTYNEQFF.

Of note for this clone: Sequence at one end of the junction differs from germline and may be a read error. The chain uses TRBV28 and TRBJ2-3, with a possible D match to TRBD2 (5 bases). This CDR3 spans 13 amino acids. CDR1 is MDHEN and CDR2 is SYDVKM in the germline V gene. CDR3 sequence (DNA): TGTGCCAGCAGGGACTTACGCACATATACGCAGTATTTT. Translation gives CASRDLRTYTQYF.

The chain couples TRBV18 to TRBJ1-2; D call uncertain. Trimming took 2 bases from V and 6 from J, leaving 16 bases between them. CDR1 is KGHSH, CDR2 LQKENI, per germline. CDR3 size: 15 residues. CDR3 coding DNA: TGTGCCAGCTCACCAACCCCTACTACTTGGGATGGCTACACCTTC. Protein product: CASSPTPTTWDGYTF.

This CDR3 is CASSLTILGQESSYNEQFF. CDR3 nucleotide sequence: TGCGCCAGCAGCCTTACTATTCTAGGACAGGAGAGCTCCTACAATGAGCAGTTCTTC. V gene TRBV4-1 combines with J gene TRBJ2-1; 7 bases map to TRBD1. Per germline, CDR1 MGHRA and CDR2 YSYEKL. V lost 4 bases to trimming and J lost 0 bases; unmatched junction nucleotides: 15. This CDR3 is built from 19 residues.

The CDR3 region is CAWRDTGGHGYTF. The CDR3 bases are TGTGCCTGGAGGGATACAGGGGGGCATGGCTACACCTTC. V is TRBV30 and J is TRBJ1-2; the match to TRBD1 covers 8 bases. Trimming took 3 bases from V and 6 from J; bases not matched to a gene: 6. The CDR3 is made up of 13 amino acids. Germline V CDR1 and CDR2: GTSNPN, SVGIG (reference sequence).

The rearrangement uses TRBV7-2 and TRBJ2-3; TRBD2 aligns across 9 bases. The junction had 8 bases not matched to a gene; V was cut back by 4 bases and J by 6 bases. The CDR3 covers 15 residues. From germline, CDR1 is SGHTA and CDR2 FQGNSA. The chain's CDR3 is CASSSMGLAGDTQYF. CDR3 bases: TGTGCCAGCAGCTCGATGGGGCTAGCGGGGGATACGCAGTATTTT.

V is TRBV6-5 and J is TRBJ2-7; perhaps TRBD1 as D (6 bases). V was cut by 6 bases and J by 4 bases, with 16 bases left in between. The CDR3 sequence is 14 residues long. The germline V gene has CDR1 MNHEY and CDR2 SVGAGI. DNA of the CDR3: TGTGCCAGCAGCCCCGTTCGAAGGGGGTACGAGCAGTACGTC. Translated: CASSPVRRGYEQYV.

The chain employs TRBV13 and TRBJ1-4; 7 nucleotides agree with TRBD1. V lost 3 bases, J lost 3 bases, and 19 bases stayed unmatched. The CDR3 sequence is 20 residues long. Germline lookup yields CDR1 PRHDT and CDR2 FYEKMQ (reference sequence). Here the CDR3 reads CASSFGGRSGGSVANEKLFF. The CDR3 nucleotides read TGTGCCAGCAGCTTTGGTGGGAGGTCAGGGGGATCCGTTGCTAATGAAAAACTGTTTTTT.

The V gene is TRBV9, the J gene TRBJ2-1; 10 nucleotides agree with TRBD2. The V gene's germline CDR1 is SGDLS and CDR2 YYNGEE. Losses at the gene ends were 0 bases for V and 4 bases for J; bases not matched to a gene: 1. The CDR3 totals 15 residues. The CDR3 coding sequence is TGTGCCAGCAGCGTAGGAGCGGGAGGGTACAATGAGCAGTTCTTC. It codes for CASSVGAGGYNEQFF.

The chain recombines TRBV6-1 with TRBJ1-6; weak D call: TRBD1 (6 bases). Deletions cut 3 bases from V and 8 bases from J, with 8 bases between. Per the germline V gene, CDR1 is MNHNS and CDR2 is SASEGT. This CDR3 region has 13 residues. As DNA, the CDR3 is TGTGCCAGCAGTGACTCAGGGGATTCACCCCTCCACTTT. Translating it yields CASSDSGDSPLHF.

The chain uses TRBV19 and TRBJ1-5; unclear D gene. Germline CDR1 and CDR2: LNHDA and SQIVND (reference sequence). The V and J ends lost 1 base and 0 bases respectively, with 7 bases between them. CDR3 length: 15 residues. CDR3: CASSIGQVSNQPQHF. The CDR3 DNA reads TGTGCCAGTAGTATAGGCCAGGTTAGCAATCAGCCCCAGCATTTT. The variable domain in full, with the rest retrieved from reference TRBV19 and TRBJ1-5, is DGGITQSPKYLFRKEGQNVTLSCEQNLNHDAMYWYRQDPGQGLRLIYYSQIVNDFQKGDIAEGYSVSREKKESFPLTVTSAQKNPTAFYLCASSIGQVSNQPQHFGDGTRLSIL.

The count of this clone is one. This rearrangement joins TRBV9 to TRBJ2-1, with 9 bases lining up with TRBD2. V shed 1 base and J 1 base; nucleotides not matched to a gene: 6. The CDR3 has 17 amino acids. CDR1 and CDR2 (germline): SGDLS, YYNGEE. In DNA form, the CDR3 reads TGTGCCAGCAGCGTAAATCCTAGCGGGATTTCCTACAATGAGCAGTTCTTC. It is translated as CASSVNPSGISYNEQFF.

V usage is TRBV5-6 and J usage is TRBJ2-5; possibly TRBD2 for D (5 bases). The J call may be mistaken, given a closer DNA end match to TRBJ2-7. Germline lookup yields CDR1 SGHDT and CDR2 YYEEEE. The CDR3 has 14 residues. The chain's CDR3 is CASSLGLASAEQYF. The CDR3 DNA is TGTGCCAGCAGCTTGGGTCTAGCAAGCGCCGAGCAGTACTTC.

The table lists this clone with a count of one. The chain employs TRBV9 and TRBJ2-1, with 9 positions matching TRBD2. The V and J ends lost 5 bases and 12 bases, in that order; junction bases with no gene match: 6. CDR1 SGDLS and CDR2 YYNGEE come from the germline V gene. CDR3 length: 12 residues. This CDR3 is CASSSSGTAQFF. The CDR3 DNA reads as TGTGCCAGCAGTTCTAGCGGGACCGCGCAGTTCTTC.

The J gene is TRBJ1-5, the V gene TRBV28; TRBD1 matches 7 bases. There are 14 residues in the CDR3. J was trimmed by 2 bases and V by 5 bases; bases with no gene match: 3. The germline CDR1 and CDR2 sequences are MDHEN and SYDVKM. The CDR3 bases are TGTGCCAGCAGTACTGGACAGGGCAATCAGCCCCAGCATTTT. Translation gives CASSTGQGNQPQHF.

The chain links TRBV29-1 to TRBJ1-2; unclear D gene. Germline lookup yields CDR1 SQVTM and CDR2 ANQGSEA. This CDR3 has 13 amino acids. V was trimmed by 7 bases and J by 1 base, leaving 13 bases between them. The CDR3 nucleotides are TGCAGCGCCCTTCGCGGCCTTAACTATGGCTACACCTTC. It codes for CSALRGLNYGYTF.

The J gene is TRBJ2-3, the V gene TRBV5-1; D remains unclear. The CDR3 loop spans 15 amino acids. Germline values: CDR1 SGHRS, CDR2 YFSETQ. V was pared by 4 bases and J by 4 bases, with 16 bases between. DNA for the CDR3: TGCGCCAGCAGCACCGGTTCCTCTCGGGCAGATACGCAGTATTTT. It specifies CASSTGSSRADTQYF. Variable domain in full (rest from reference TRBV5-1 and TRBJ2-3): KAGVTQTPRYLIKTRGQQVTLSCSPISGHRSVSWYQQTPGQGLQFLFEYFSETQRNKGNFPGRFSGRQFSNSRSEMNVSTLELGDSALYLCASSTGSSRADTQYFGPGTRLTVL.

This sequence joins TRBV5-1 and TRBJ1-5; 7 bases fit TRBD1. The length of the CDR3 is 17 residues. V gave up 0 bases and J gave up 0 bases; unmatched junction bases: 6. Germline V gene lookup returns CDR1 SGHRS and CDR2 YFSETQ. The CDR3 DNA follows: TGCGCCAGCAGCTTGGAACCGACAGGGAATAGCAATCAGCCCCAGCATTTT. It translates to CASSLEPTGNSNQPQHF.

The chain combines TRBV19 with TRBJ2-6, with 10 bases aligning to TRBD2. The germline V gene has CDR1 LNHDA and CDR2 SQIVND (reference sequence). The CDR3 extends over 17 amino acids. The trim removed 7 bases at V and 2 bases at J, leaving 8 bases unmatched. The CDR3 DNA follows: TGTGCCAGTAACCGTCTAGCGGGAGTTGCTGGGGCCAACGTCCTGACTTTC. Translation: CASNRLAGVAGANVLTF.